This T cell receptor beta chain was observed in a study of immune heterogeneity within non-small cell lung tumors. Each sample used around 600 ng of genomic DNA from bulk tumor tissue. Taken during surgery, several biopsies per primary tumor were spaced as far apart as possible within the tumor mass. Samples came from untreated patients having curative surgery for newly diagnosed non-small cell lung cancer. Patients newly diagnosed with non-small cell lung cancer and having curative-intent surgery served as donors. Findings of the study overall: Recurrence of identical dominant CDR3 beta clonotypes was observed across intrapatient tumor sites, concomitant with site-unique high-frequency clones. The correlation between local T-cell clonality and local tumor mutational burden was positive, moderate in strength and statistically significant, with R 0.3 to 0.4. Largely different high-frequency T-cell receptor beta clonotypes were found between individual patients.

Multiplex PCR amplified the TCR beta CDR3 region. Its first round ran for approximately 11 cycles with 32 V and 13 J primers. TCRdb reanalysed the multiplex PCR reads using MiXCR and keeps one entry per CDR3 protein. The top ten clones hold roughly 4.2% of a sample with more than 9,500 distinct CDR3 sequences, about 22% of them seen once. This CDR3 has 15 amino acids. Looked up from germline, CDR1 is LNHDA and CDR2 is SQIVND (reference sequence). This clonotype was seen just once. The target antigen is unknown. A read error may explain this, as a much larger clone is one base away. The TCR was taken from a man between 60 and 75 years old with non-small cell lung cancer. The chain couples TRBV19 to TRBJ1-6; 12 bases are shared with TRBD1. Input material: lung tumor tissue. CDR3 amino acids: CGSSPGQGARTPLHF. As DNA, the CDR3 is TGTGGCAGTAGTCCGGGACAGGGGGCAAGGACACCCCTCCACTTT.